Listed below are T cell receptor beta chains from one sample, sequenced in a study of radiation and T cells in renal cell carcinoma. Some clones are missing from TCRdb's copy, which holds only in-frame ones; the method was immunoSEQ multiplex PCR. The table has around 21,000 clones, around 46% seen once; the top ten hold 16%. The specimen comprised tumor tissue, sampled from a patient whose treatment included radiotherapy and nephrectomy. All receptors derive from a woman between 45 and 65 years old with renal cell carcinoma. Both conserved end residues are part of each CDR3. A D gene is named only where the DNA matches it firmly. The size field is filled for only some rows; it gives once, few, many or a size class.

V gene: TRBV7-8
D gene: .
clone size: once
J gene: TRBJ2-3
CDR3 DNA: TGTGCCAGCAGCTTAGGACAGGTAGAAGATACGCAGTATTTT
CDR3 protein: CASSLGQVEDTQYF

V gene: TRBV6-5
D gene: .
clone size: few
J gene: TRBJ1-5
CDR3 DNA: TGTGCCAGCAGTTTCCGGAATCAGCCCCAGCATTTT
CDR3 protein: CASSFRNQPQHF

V gene: TRBV2
D gene: TRBD1
clone size: .
J gene: TRBJ1-5
CDR3 DNA: TGTGCCAGCAGTCGGACAGGGGTCGACAATCAGCCCCAGCATTTT
CDR3 protein: CASSRTGVDNQPQHF

V gene: TRBV6-1
D gene: .
clone size: .
J gene: TRBJ1-2
CDR3 DNA: TGTGCCAGCAGTGAGGTCTACGCGGGCAACTATGGCTACACCTTC
CDR3 protein: CASSEVYAGNYGYTF

V gene: TRBV18
D gene: .
clone size: .
J gene: TRBJ1-1
CDR3 DNA: TGTGCCAGCTCACCCCTCGGTGGGGGTTCTGCATCCTTGAACACTGAAGCTTTCTTT
CDR3 protein: CASSPLGGGSASLNTEAFF

V gene: TRBV7-2
D gene: .
clone size: .
J gene: TRBJ1-1
CDR3 DNA: TGTGCCAGCAGCTCCGCACTGGGACGACAAATTGAAGCTTTCTTT
CDR3 protein: CASSSALGRQIEAFF

V gene: TRBV2
D gene: .
clone size: .
J gene: TRBJ1-2
CDR3 DNA: TGTGCCAGCAGTCTTAACACAGGGAACTATGGCTACACCTTC
CDR3 protein: CASSLNTGNYGYTF

V gene: TRBV4-2
D gene: .
clone size: .
J gene: TRBJ1-1
CDR3 DNA: TGTGCCAGCAGCCCCAGACCCAGGGACGTTGGACGAGCTTTCTTT
CDR3 protein: CASSPRPRDVGRAFF

V gene: TRBV14
D gene: .
clone size: .
J gene: TRBJ1-6
CDR3 DNA: TGTGCCAGCAGCCCCCGATCCCCGTATAATTCACCCCTCCACTTT
CDR3 protein: CASSPRSPYNSPLHF

V gene: TRBV5-4
D gene: .
clone size: .
J gene: TRBJ1-1
CDR3 DNA: TGTGCCAGCAGCTTGGAGGCAGGGAGCATGGGGACTGAAGCTTTCTTT
CDR3 protein: CASSLEAGSMGTEAFF

V gene: TRBV10-1
D gene: .
clone size: .
J gene: TRBJ2-2
CDR3 DNA: TGCGCCAGCAGCGCTAACACCGGGGAGCTGTTTTTT
CDR3 protein: CASSANTGELFF

V gene: TRBV27
D gene: .
clone size: .
J gene: TRBJ1-2
CDR3 DNA: TGTGCCAGCAGTTTAAATTGGGGGGAGGGTGGCTACACCTTC
CDR3 protein: CASSLNWGEGGYTF

V gene: TRBV15
D gene: TRBD1
clone size: .
J gene: TRBJ1-6
CDR3 DNA: TGTGCCACCAGCAGAGGTTCTGACAGGGGGCCGAATTCACCCCTCCACTTT
CDR3 protein: CATSRGSDRGPNSPLHF

V gene: TRBV10-2
D gene: TRBD1
clone size: once
J gene: TRBJ2-1
CDR3 DNA: TGCGCCGGGTCCGGGACAGAGGCCTACAATGAGCAGTTCTTC
CDR3 protein: CAGSGTEAYNEQFF

V gene: TRBV6-5
D gene: .
clone size: once
J gene: TRBJ1-6
CDR3 DNA: TGTGCCAGCGGGGTCGGGGCCCAGGGGTCACCCCTCCACTTT
CDR3 protein: CASGVGAQGSPLHF

V gene: TRBV6-5
D gene: .
clone size: medium-sized
J gene: TRBJ1-4
CDR3 DNA: TGTGCCAGCAGTTATCTTACAACTAATGAAAAACTGTTTTTT
CDR3 protein: CASSYLTTNEKLFF

V gene: TRBV5-6
D gene: .
clone size: many
J gene: TRBJ2-3
CDR3 DNA: TGTGCCAGCAGCTTCACAGATACGCAGTATTTT
CDR3 protein: CASSFTDTQYF

V gene: TRBV5-4
D gene: TRBD1
clone size: few
J gene: TRBJ1-2
CDR3 DNA: TGTGCCAGCAGCTCGATTGGGACAGCGTTCGGCTACACCTTC
CDR3 protein: CASSSIGTAFGYTF

V gene: TRBV5-8
D gene: TRBD1
clone size: once
J gene: TRBJ1-5
CDR3 DNA: TGTGCCAGCAGCTCAGGGGACAGAAATAGCAATCAGCCCCAGCATTTT
CDR3 protein: CASSSGDRNSNQPQHF

V gene: TRBV6-1
D gene: TRBD1
clone size: .
J gene: TRBJ1-2
CDR3 DNA: TGTGCCAGCCTACGACAGGGCACTAACTATGGCTACACCTTC
CDR3 protein: CASLRQGTNYGYTF

V gene: TRBV7-8
D gene: .
clone size: .
J gene: TRBJ2-2
CDR3 DNA: TGTGCCAGCAGCTTAATTGAATTCTCCGGGGAGCTGTTTTTT
CDR3 protein: CASSLIEFSGELFF

V gene: TRBV25-1
D gene: .
clone size: few
J gene: TRBJ2-5
CDR3 DNA: TGTGCCAGCAGTGTACAGGTTGGAGGGGGGGAGACCCAGTACTTC
CDR3 protein: CASSVQVGGGETQYF

V gene: TRBV5-6
D gene: TRBD2
clone size: .
J gene: TRBJ2-5
CDR3 DNA: TGTGCCAGCAGCTTGTTTGGCGGGGGGGAGACCCAGTACTTC
CDR3 protein: CASSLFGGGETQYF

V gene: TRBV5-1
D gene: .
clone size: .
J gene: TRBJ1-3
CDR3 DNA: TGCGCCAGCAGCTTGGAGGCCCACTCTGGAAACACCATATATTTT
CDR3 protein: CASSLEAHSGNTIYF

V gene: TRBV7-2
D gene: .
clone size: few
J gene: TRBJ1-6
CDR3 DNA: TGTGCCAGCAGCCCCCAGACAGAAACTAATTCACCCCTCCACTTT
CDR3 protein: CASSPQTETNSPLHF

V gene: TRBV27
D gene: TRBD1
clone size: .
J gene: TRBJ2-1
CDR3 DNA: TGTGCCAGCAGCGACAGGGGATACAATGAGCAGTTCTTC
CDR3 protein: CASSDRGYNEQFF

V gene: TRBV6-1
D gene: TRBD1
clone size: .
J gene: TRBJ2-5
CDR3 DNA: TGTGCCAGCAGTGAAACTCTTCACCGGACAGGGGCGTCCCACGCAGAGACCCAGTACTTC
CDR3 protein: CASSETLHRTGASHAETQYF

V gene: TRBV10-3
D gene: TRBD1
clone size: .
J gene: TRBJ1-5
CDR3 DNA: TGTGCCATCAGTGAGTTTCATCTGGGCAGGGGGCGGGATCAGCCCCAGCATTTT
CDR3 protein: CAISEFHLGRGRDQPQHF

V gene: TRBV19
D gene: .
clone size: .
J gene: TRBJ1-5
CDR3 DNA: TGTGCCAGTAGGCCAGAAGACTATAGCAATCAGCCCCAGCATTTT
CDR3 protein: CASRPEDYSNQPQHF

V gene: TRBV15
D gene: .
clone size: few
J gene: TRBJ2-7
CDR3 DNA: TGTGCCACCAGCAGAGATCCATCCTACGAGCAGTACTTC
CDR3 protein: CATSRDPSYEQYF

V gene: TRBV5-1
D gene: .
clone size: .
J gene: TRBJ2-3
CDR3 DNA: TGCGCCAGCAGCTTGGCGGATCGGTCTAGCACAGATACGCAGTATTTT
CDR3 protein: CASSLADRSSTDTQYF

V gene: TRBV5-1
D gene: .
clone size: few
J gene: TRBJ1-2
CDR3 DNA: TGCGCCAGCAGCTTCGGCGGGGGCTATGGCTACACCTTC
CDR3 protein: CASSFGGGYGYTF

V gene: TRBV7-2
D gene: TRBD1
clone size: few
J gene: TRBJ1-3
CDR3 DNA: TGTGCCAGCAGCTCATGGACAGGGGCGGTAAACACCATATATTTT
CDR3 protein: CASSSWTGAVNTIYF

V gene: TRBV9
D gene: TRBD2
clone size: few
J gene: TRBJ2-2
CDR3 DNA: TGTGCCAGCAGCCTCTCACCGACTAGCAACGGGGAGCTGTTTTTT
CDR3 protein: CASSLSPTSNGELFF

V gene: TRBV4-1
D gene: .
clone size: .
J gene: TRBJ1-2
CDR3 DNA: TGCGCCAGCAGCCAAGATGTTAGCCACCACACTGGCTACACCTTC
CDR3 protein: CASSQDVSHHTGYTF

V gene: TRBV6-6
D gene: TRBD1
clone size: few
J gene: TRBJ1-5
CDR3 DNA: TGTGCCAGCAGGGGGACAGGGGTTCAGCCCCAGCATTTT
CDR3 protein: CASRGTGVQPQHF

V gene: TRBV7-3
D gene: .
clone size: .
J gene: TRBJ1-2
CDR3 DNA: TGTGCCAGCAGCTCCGCCGTGGCAGGACTCAACTATGGCTACACCTTC
CDR3 protein: CASSSAVAGLNYGYTF

V gene: TRBV29-1
D gene: .
clone size: many
J gene: TRBJ1-2
CDR3 DNA: TGCAGCGTTGACCAGGGGAGTGGCTACACCTTC
CDR3 protein: CSVDQGSGYTF

V gene: TRBV20-1
D gene: .
clone size: few
J gene: TRBJ1-1
CDR3 DNA: TGCAGTGCTAGTCCGAACACTGAAGCTTTCTTT
CDR3 protein: CSASPNTEAFF

V gene: TRBV29-1
D gene: .
clone size: .
J gene: TRBJ1-2
CDR3 DNA: TGCAGCGTTGAAGAAGAAAAAGGGTTCATTTTTAACTATGGCTACACCTTC
CDR3 protein: CSVEEEKGFIFNYGYTF

V gene: TRBV23-1
D gene: .
clone size: large
J gene: TRBJ1-1
CDR3 DNA: TGCGCCAGCAGTCAATCCGGGTCAGGGTGGAACACTGAAGCTTTCTTT
CDR3 protein: CASSQSGSGWNTEAFF

V gene: TRBV19
D gene: .
clone size: .
J gene: TRBJ1-5
CDR3 DNA: TGTGCCAGTAAGGCTCCTGGGGGTCAGCCCCAGCATTTT
CDR3 protein: CASKAPGGQPQHF

V gene: TRBV6-5
D gene: .
clone size: few
J gene: TRBJ2-3
CDR3 DNA: TGTGCCAGCAGTTACGGCGGGACAGTGGTTGCAGATACGCAGTATTTT
CDR3 protein: CASSYGGTVVADTQYF

V gene: TRBV18
D gene: TRBD1
clone size: .
J gene: TRBJ2-1
CDR3 DNA: TGTGCCAGCTCACCCCGGGACAGGGGAGGCAATGAGGCTGAGCAGTTCTTC
CDR3 protein: CASSPRDRGGNEAEQFF

V gene: TRBV18
D gene: .
clone size: few
J gene: TRBJ1-1
CDR3 DNA: TGTGCCAGCTCACCACCGGGGGATTTAACTGAAGCTTTCTTT
CDR3 protein: CASSPPGDLTEAFF

V gene: TRBV9
D gene: TRBD1
clone size: .
J gene: TRBJ1-2
CDR3 DNA: TGTGCCAGCAGCCTAAGACAGGGGGGAGGCTACACCTTC
CDR3 protein: CASSLRQGGGYTF

V gene: TRBV5-1
D gene: .
clone size: .
J gene: TRBJ2-2
CDR3 DNA: TGCGCCAGCAGCTTGGGGCACAGGGAGCCGAACACCGGGGAGCTGTTTTTT
CDR3 protein: CASSLGHREPNTGELFF

V gene: TRBV7-9
D gene: .
clone size: few
J gene: TRBJ2-1
CDR3 DNA: TGTGCCAGCAGCTCTCCCGGGACCCCTAGGGATGAGCAGTTCTTC
CDR3 protein: CASSSPGTPRDEQFF

V gene: TRBV15
D gene: .
clone size: .
J gene: TRBJ2-2
CDR3 DNA: TGTGCCACCAGCACGGTGGGCAGCCAAACGAGGGAGCTGTTTTTT
CDR3 protein: CATSTVGSQTRELFF

V gene: TRBV19
D gene: .
clone size: .
J gene: TRBJ1-1
CDR3 DNA: TGTGCCAGTAGTATTGGAACAGGGTGGGGCACTGAAGCTTTCTTT
CDR3 protein: CASSIGTGWGTEAFF

V gene: TRBV6-5
D gene: .
clone size: few
J gene: TRBJ1-6
CDR3 DNA: TGTGCCAGCAGTTTCTATACATATGATAATTCACCCCTCCACTTT
CDR3 protein: CASSFYTYDNSPLHF

V gene: TRBV30
D gene: .
clone size: .
J gene: TRBJ1-2
CDR3 DNA: TGTGCCTGGGGCCGGGACACCGTAAACTATGGCTACACCTTC
CDR3 protein: CAWGRDTVNYGYTF

V gene: TRBV5-5
D gene: .
clone size: few
J gene: TRBJ1-4
CDR3 DNA: TGTGCCAGCAGCTTGGCCAGGGGAGGTGAAAAACTGTTTTTT
CDR3 protein: CASSLARGGEKLFF

V gene: TRBV30
D gene: .
clone size: .
J gene: TRBJ1-5
CDR3 DNA: TGTGCCTGGAGCCCAGGGCGAGGCAATCAGCCCCAGCATTTT
CDR3 protein: CAWSPGRGNQPQHF

V gene: TRBV5-1
D gene: .
clone size: once
J gene: TRBJ1-2
CDR3 DNA: TGCGCCAGCAGCTTGGAGGGAAGGGGTGATGGCTACACCTTC
CDR3 protein: CASSLEGRGDGYTF

V gene: TRBV18
D gene: .
clone size: .
J gene: TRBJ2-7
CDR3 DNA: TGTGCCAGCTCACCGCAGGGCTATTTCAACGAGCAGTACTTC
CDR3 protein: CASSPQGYFNEQYF